The source of this T cell receptor (beta chain) is a study of cytomegalovirus exposure and HLA in healthy donors. In the study overall: A previous analysis identified fewer than 130 million unique TCR beta sequences derived from roughly 190 million T cells. Study-level results: Sequencing depth roughly uniform across donors was assumed in presence/absence analyses. CMV serostatus was the only recorded immune exposure for donors. A later analysis found common viral pathogens apparently linked to several of the most significant clusters.

Notes on this clone: Its antigen is still unknown.

The CDR3 extends over 13 amino acids. V was trimmed by 5 bases and J by 5 bases, leaving 9 bases between them. Germline lookup yields CDR1 SGHDN and CDR2 FVKESK. The PCR ran on 60 Vbeta and 13 Jbeta primers. The protocol was immunoSEQ multiplex PCR, while the TCRdb copy is restricted to in-frame clones and leaves out a portion. The sample lists about 100,000 clones, approximately 76% occurring once. The clonotype comes from a woman aged 55-75 years in good health and CMV-seropositive. The sequenced sample was PBMCs. The V and J genes are TRBV14 and TRBJ2-2; D is perhaps TRBD1 (6 bases). In nucleotides, the CDR3 is TGTGCCAGCAGCGACAGGCAGACCGGGGAGCTGTTTTTT. Its protein product is CASSDRQTGELFF.